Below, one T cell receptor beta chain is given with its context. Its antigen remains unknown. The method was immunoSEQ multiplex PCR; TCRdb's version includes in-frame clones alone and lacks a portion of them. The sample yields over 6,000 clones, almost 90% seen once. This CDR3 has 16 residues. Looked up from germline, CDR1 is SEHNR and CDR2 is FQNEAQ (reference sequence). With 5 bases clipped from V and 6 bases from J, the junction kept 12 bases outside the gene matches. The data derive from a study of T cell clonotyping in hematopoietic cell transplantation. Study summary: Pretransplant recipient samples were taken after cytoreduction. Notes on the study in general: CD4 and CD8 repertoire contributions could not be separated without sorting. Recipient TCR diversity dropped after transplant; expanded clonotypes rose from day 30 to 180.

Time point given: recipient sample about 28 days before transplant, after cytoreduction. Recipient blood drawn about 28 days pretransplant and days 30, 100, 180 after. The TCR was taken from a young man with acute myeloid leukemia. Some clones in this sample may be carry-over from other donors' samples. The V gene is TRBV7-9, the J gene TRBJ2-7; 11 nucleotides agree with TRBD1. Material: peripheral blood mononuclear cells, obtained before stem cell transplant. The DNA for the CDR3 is TGTGCCAGCAGCCTCGATTCGGGACAGGGGGGCCGCGAGCAGTACTTC. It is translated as CASSLDSGQGGREQYF.